This T cell receptor beta chain emerged from a study of T-cell memory formation after mild COVID-19. The CDR3 extends over 15 amino acids. Germline V gene data show CDR1 as LNHNV and CDR2 as YYDKDF (reference sequence). The V gene end was trimmed by 3 bases and the J gene end by 5 bases; junction bases not matched to a gene: 3. TCRdb re-called the 5' RACE reads through MiXCR, storing one row per CDR3 protein. The repertoire holds hundreds of thousands of distinct CDR3 sequences, with around 24% as singletons. The chain combines TRBV15 with TRBJ2-1, with 11 positions matching TRBD2. The source is an adult woman who had mild COVID-19 (a few samples of this study predate the infection). Cell type and time point are not known. Source material: PBMCs or a T cell subset sorted from them (not recorded which). The CDR3, as DNA: TGTGCCACCAGCAGCGGGACTAGCGGTCACAATGAGCAGTTCTTC. Amino acid sequence: CATSSGTSGHNEQFF.